This T cell receptor beta chain was profiled in a study of long-term antiretroviral therapy in people with HIV (dated by TCRdb to 2021 to 2024). Turning to the overall study: Collection of the earliest samples took place about a decade ahead of the 2015 WHO recommendation for immediate ART, at a time when ART was typically delayed until CD4 counts fell. A retrospective serial study tested whether ART initiation and durable HIV suppression were associated with changes in peripheral blood TRB repertoire composition and diversity. From some 30 adults with confirmed HIV infection, the cohort provided 192 cryopreserved PBMC samples, gathered serially across a mean of about six years (range 1-12). Eleven of the 30 participants with HIV were female. No cross-contamination during QIAcube processing was seen in test extractions of a monoclonal T-cell line run alongside 30 to 35 polyclonal samples.

Comment on this clone: No antigen is known for it. Per-base quality was not reported, and no clone a single base away is much larger than it.

There are 14 amino acids in the CDR3, from cysteine to phenylalanine inclusive. Only CDR3 DNA is held: 42 bases, read in frame from base 1. The germline V gene (reference sequence) supplies CDR1 LNHDA and CDR2 SQIVND. V is pared back by 8 bases and J by 4 bases, with 12 bases lying between the germline termini. Beyond this particular receptor, the publication reports: The samples span the years 2004 to 2017, and the ART regimens used at that time may not be as effective as current regimens. Because PBMC availability was limited, only the TCR beta chain was sequenced, with no alpha chain pairing. Starting ART was linked to a significant rise in TRB diversity, yet even after long-term ART the diversity remained significantly lower than in transplant donor controls. Because pre-ART samples had limited cell numbers, unsorted PBMC were profiled rather than sorted CD4+ and CD8+ T cells. The repertoire was dominated across all time points by expanded TRB clones identified before ART initiation, although this dominance was seen to fluctuate and to decrease in many PLHIV after ART. CDR3 length ranges in HIV repertoires were narrower than in controls, and network structure suggested an antigen-experienced repertoire with only a slight naive shift after ART. Inferences about post-ART repertoire changes were limited because no data were available on ART adherence, viral resistance or therapy changes.

The immunoSEQ hsTCRB v3.0 assay was used at survey level resolution to sequence the TRB variable region. The targeted TRB sequencing depth was 40,000-50,000 T-cell genomes per sample. An Illumina MiSeq with a v3 150-cycle kit was used to sequence the pooled TRB libraries. Under the source paper's analysis protocol: Repertoire analysis was run in R within a reproducible Nextflow workflow that covered QC, data transformation and analysis. LymphoSeq2, an R package for exploring AIRR-Seq data, was used to implement the custom analyses. A handful of samples that produced fewer than 5000 total TRB sequences were removed, so 150 to 200 HIV repertoires were analyzed. Among the 188 retained HIV repertoires, 55 to 60 were collected before ART initiation and roughly 130 were collected after ART initiation. Repertoires were downsampled to 5000 TRB nucleotide sequences, and summary statistics were averaged over 100 downsampling iterations. Only TRB sequences with CDR3 regions of at least seven amino acids were retained for analysis. Diversity was measured with a Shannon entropy-derived clonality score and the Gini coefficient. In the repertoire networks, any two of the top 5000 CDR3 amino acid sequences were linked whenever the two sequences differed by an edit distance of one. Antigen specificity groups and MHC restriction were predicted for TRB CDR3 amino acid sequences with GLIPH2. CDR3 amino acid sequences were matched against VDJdb and McPAS-TCR to flag known CMV, EBV, HIV or tissue antigen associations. Pre-ART, post-ART and control groups were compared with Wilcoxon signed-rank tests and Holm-Bonferroni correction. TCRdb carries this immuneACCESS record with in-frame sequences only. Its versions omit some clonotypes, under half of them owing to an unresolved V gene in the studies checked, with the rest unexplained. For V, J and clone size, that table is used; D and trimming come from the DNA. The table for this sample lists tens of thousands of clones; more than 70% of them were counted only once. More than 7% of the sample is in the top ten clones.

To be included, a participant needed at least one PBMC sample from before ART initiation plus at least two post-ART samples. All participants with HIV were treated in the United States of America. Before DNA extraction, cryopreserved samples of roughly 0.9-11 million PBMC were thawed and washed. At the time of the earliest PBMC sample, participants with HIV were aged between about 20 and 55 years. Per participant, PBMC samples came from 1-4 timepoints prior to ART initiation and 2-8 timepoints following ART initiation, for a median of 7 samples. Serial HIV viral load, CD4+ T-cell count, ART history and demographic data were obtained for every participant. Using a Qiagen kit on a QIAcube, genomic DNA was extracted from unsorted PBMC, with samples processed in batches of 12.

The V gene is TRBV19 and the J gene is TRBJ1-6; there is no confident call for the D gene. This sample comprised unsorted PBMCs, obtained about 5 years after starting antiretroviral therapy. The receptor was derived from a man aged 40-55 years with HIV. The CDR3 corresponds to CASELGQYNSPLHF. DNA sequence: TGTGCCAGTGAGCTCGGGCAGTATAATTCACCCCTCCACTTT.